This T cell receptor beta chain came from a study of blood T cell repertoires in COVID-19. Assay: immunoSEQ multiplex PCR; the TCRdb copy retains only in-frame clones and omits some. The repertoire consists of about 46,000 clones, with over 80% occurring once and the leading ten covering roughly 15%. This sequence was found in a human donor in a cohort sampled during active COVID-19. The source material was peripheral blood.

The DNA for the CDR3 is TGCAGTGCCGGACAGGGGGCTGAAGCTTTCTTT. It specifies CSAGQGAEAFF. The chain combines TRBV29-1 with TRBJ1-1, with 10 bases identical to TRBD1. Germline lookup yields CDR1 SQVTM and CDR2 ANQGSEA. The CDR3 covers 11 residues.